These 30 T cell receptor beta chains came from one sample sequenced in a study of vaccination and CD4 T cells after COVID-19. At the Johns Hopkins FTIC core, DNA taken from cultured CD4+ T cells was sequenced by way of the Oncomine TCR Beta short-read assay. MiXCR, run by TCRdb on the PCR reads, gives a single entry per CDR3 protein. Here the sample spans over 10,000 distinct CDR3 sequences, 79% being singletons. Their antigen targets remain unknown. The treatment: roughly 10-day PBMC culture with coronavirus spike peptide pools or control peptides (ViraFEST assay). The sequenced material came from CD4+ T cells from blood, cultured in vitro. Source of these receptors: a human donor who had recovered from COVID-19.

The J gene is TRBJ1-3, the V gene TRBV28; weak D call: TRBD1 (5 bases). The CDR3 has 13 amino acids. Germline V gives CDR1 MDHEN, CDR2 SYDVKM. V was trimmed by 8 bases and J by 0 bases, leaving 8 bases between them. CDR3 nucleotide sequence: TGTGCCAGCGACGGGACCTCTGGAAACACCATATATTTT. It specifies CASDGTSGNTIYF. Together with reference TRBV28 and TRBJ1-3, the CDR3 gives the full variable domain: DVKVTQSSRYLVKRTGEKVFLECVQDMDHENMFWYRQDPGLGLRLIYFSYDVKMKEKGDIPEGYSVSREKKERFSLILESASTNQTSMYLCASDGTSGNTIYFGEGSWLTVV.

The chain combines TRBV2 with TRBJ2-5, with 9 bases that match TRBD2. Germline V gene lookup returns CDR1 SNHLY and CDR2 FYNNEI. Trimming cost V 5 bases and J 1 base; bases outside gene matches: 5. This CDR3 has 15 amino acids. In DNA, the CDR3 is TGTGCCAGCAGTTTTACTAGCGGGCCCCAAGAGACCCAGTACTTC. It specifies CASSFTSGPQETQYF.

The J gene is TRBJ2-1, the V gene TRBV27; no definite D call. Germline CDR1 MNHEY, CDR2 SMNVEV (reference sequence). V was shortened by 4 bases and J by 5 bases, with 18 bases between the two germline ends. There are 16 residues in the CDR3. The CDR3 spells CASSSRTRSRDNEQFF. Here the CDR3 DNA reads TGTGCCAGCAGTTCGCGTACGAGAAGTAGGGACAATGAGCAGTTCTTC.

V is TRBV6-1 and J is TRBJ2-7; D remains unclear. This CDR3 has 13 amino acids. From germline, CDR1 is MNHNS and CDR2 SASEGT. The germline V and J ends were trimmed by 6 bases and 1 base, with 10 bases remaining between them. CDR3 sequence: CASSFAPSYEQYF. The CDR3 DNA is TGTGCCAGCAGCTTCGCTCCATCCTACGAGCAGTACTTC.

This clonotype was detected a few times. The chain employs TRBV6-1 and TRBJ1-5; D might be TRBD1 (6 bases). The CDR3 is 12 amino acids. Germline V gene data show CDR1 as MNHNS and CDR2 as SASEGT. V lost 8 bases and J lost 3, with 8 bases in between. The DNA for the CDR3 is TGTGCCAGCGGGGGGGCCAATCAGCCCCAGCATTTT. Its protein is CASGGANQPQHF.

The CDR3 sequence is CSARADRFNQPQHF. In DNA, the CDR3 is TGCAGTGCTAGAGCGGACAGATTCAATCAGCCCCAGCATTTT. The chain combines TRBV20-1 with TRBJ1-5, with D possibly matching TRBD1 (6 bases). This CDR3 spans 14 amino acids. CDR1 and CDR2 (germline): DFQATT, SNEGSKA (reference sequence). Trimming took 1 base from V and 3 from J, leaving 10 bases between them.

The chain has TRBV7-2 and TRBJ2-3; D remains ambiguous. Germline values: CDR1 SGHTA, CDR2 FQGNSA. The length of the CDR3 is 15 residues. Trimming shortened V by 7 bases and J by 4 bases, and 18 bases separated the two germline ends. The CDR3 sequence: CASTPNRLSADTQYF. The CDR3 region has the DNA TGTGCCAGCACCCCAAATAGACTGAGTGCAGATACGCAGTATTTT.

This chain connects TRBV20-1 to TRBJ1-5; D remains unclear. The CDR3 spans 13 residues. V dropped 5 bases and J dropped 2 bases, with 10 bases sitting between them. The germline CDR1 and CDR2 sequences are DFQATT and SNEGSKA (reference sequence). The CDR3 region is CSASPPGNQPQHF. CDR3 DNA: TGCAGTGCTTCCCCGCCGGGCAATCAGCCCCAGCATTTT.

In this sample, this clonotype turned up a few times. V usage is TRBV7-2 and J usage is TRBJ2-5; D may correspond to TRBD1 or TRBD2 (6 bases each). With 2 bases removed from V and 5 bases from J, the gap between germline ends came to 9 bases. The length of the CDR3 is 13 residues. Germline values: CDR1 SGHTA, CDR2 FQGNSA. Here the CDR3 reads CASSLQGRETQYF. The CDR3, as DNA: TGTGCCAGCAGCTTACAGGGGAGGGAGACCCAGTACTTC.

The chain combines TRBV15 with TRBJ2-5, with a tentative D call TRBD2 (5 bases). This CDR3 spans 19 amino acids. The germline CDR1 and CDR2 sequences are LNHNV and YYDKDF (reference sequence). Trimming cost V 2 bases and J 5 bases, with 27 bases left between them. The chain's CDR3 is CATSRSPLGLAWRKETQYF. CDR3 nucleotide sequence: TGTGCCACCAGCAGATCTCCTCTCGGTCTCGCGTGGAGGAAGGAGACCCAGTACTTC.

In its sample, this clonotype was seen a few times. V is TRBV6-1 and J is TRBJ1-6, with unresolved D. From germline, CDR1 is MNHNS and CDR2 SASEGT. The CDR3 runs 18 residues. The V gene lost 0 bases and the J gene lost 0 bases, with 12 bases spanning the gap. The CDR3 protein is CASSEARPESSYNSPLHF. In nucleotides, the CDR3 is TGTGCCAGCAGTGAAGCGCGGCCGGAGAGCTCCTATAATTCACCCCTCCACTTT.

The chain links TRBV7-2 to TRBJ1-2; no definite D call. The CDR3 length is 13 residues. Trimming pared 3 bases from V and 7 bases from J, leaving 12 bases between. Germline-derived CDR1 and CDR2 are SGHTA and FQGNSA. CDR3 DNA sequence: TGTGCCAGCAGCTTGGACGATTTAGGTGGCTACACCTTC. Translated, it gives CASSLDDLGGYTF. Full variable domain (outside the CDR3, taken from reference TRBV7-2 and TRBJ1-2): GAGVSQSPSNKVTEKGKDVELRCDPISGHTALYWYRQSLGQGLEFLIYFQGNSAPDKSGLPSDRFSAERTGGSVSTLTIQRTQQEDSAVYLCASSLDDLGGYTFGSGTRLTVV.

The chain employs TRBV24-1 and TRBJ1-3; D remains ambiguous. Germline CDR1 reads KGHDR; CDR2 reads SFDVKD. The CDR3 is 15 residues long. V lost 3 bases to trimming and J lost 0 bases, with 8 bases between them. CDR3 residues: CATSDARTSGNTIYF. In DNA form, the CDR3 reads TGTGCCACCAGTGATGCCCGCACCTCTGGAAACACCATATATTTT.

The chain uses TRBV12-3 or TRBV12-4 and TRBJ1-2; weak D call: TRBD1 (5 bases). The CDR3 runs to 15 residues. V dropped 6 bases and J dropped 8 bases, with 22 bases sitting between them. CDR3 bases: TGTGCCAGCAGCCTTACCAACCCGGGGCCCAGAGGCTACACCTTC. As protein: CASSLTNPGPRGYTF.

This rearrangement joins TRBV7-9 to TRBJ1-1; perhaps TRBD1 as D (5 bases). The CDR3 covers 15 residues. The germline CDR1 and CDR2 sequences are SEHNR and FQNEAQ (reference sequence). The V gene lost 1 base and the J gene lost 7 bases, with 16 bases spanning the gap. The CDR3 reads CASSLVTPGIGEAFF. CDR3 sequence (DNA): TGTGCCAGCAGCTTAGTGACCCCAGGGATCGGTGAAGCTTTCTTT.

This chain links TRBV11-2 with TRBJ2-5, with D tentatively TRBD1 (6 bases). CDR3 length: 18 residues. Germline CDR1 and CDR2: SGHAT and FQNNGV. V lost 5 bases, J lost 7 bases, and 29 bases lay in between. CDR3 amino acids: CASSRVYPYRTDEGTQYF. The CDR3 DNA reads TGTGCCAGCAGCCGCGTATATCCTTACCGGACAGACGAGGGGACCCAGTACTTC. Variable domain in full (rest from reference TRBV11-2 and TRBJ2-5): EAGVAQSPRYKIIEKRQSVAFWCNPISGHATLYWYQQILGQGPKLLIQFQNNGVVDDSQLPKDRFSAERLKGVDSTLKIQPAKLEDSAVYLCASSRVYPYRTDEGTQYFGPGTRLLVL.

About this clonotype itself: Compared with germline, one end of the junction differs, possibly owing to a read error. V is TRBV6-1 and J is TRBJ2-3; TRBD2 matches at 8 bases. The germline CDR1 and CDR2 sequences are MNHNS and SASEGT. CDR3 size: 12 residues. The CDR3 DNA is TGTGCCACCCGGACTAGCACGGATACGCAGTATTTT. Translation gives CATRTSTDTQYF.

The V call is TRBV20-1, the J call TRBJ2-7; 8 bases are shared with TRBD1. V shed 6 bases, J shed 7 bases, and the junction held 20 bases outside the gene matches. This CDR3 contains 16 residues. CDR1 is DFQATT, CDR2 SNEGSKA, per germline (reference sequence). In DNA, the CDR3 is TGCAGTGCCGCCGGACAGGGCCTGGGACAACTACGAGAGCAGTACTTC. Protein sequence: CSAAGQGLGQLREQYF.

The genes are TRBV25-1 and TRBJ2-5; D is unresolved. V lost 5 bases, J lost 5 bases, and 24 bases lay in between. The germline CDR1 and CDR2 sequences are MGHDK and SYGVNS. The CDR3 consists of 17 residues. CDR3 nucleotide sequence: TGTGCCAGCAGTTTAAGTGGGTGGAGTGCCCCCCGGGAGACCCAGTACTTC. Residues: CASSLSGWSAPRETQYF.

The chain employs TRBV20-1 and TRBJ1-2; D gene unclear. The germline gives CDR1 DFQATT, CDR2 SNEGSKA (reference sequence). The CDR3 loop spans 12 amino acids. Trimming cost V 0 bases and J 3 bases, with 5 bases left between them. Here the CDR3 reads CSARETDYGYTF. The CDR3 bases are TGCAGTGCTAGAGAGACGGACTATGGCTACACCTTC.

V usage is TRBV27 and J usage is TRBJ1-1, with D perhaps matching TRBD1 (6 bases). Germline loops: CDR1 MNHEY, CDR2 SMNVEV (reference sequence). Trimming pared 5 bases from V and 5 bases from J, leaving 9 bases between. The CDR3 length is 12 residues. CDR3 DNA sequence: TGTGCCAGCAGTCTCGGACAGACTGAAGCTTTCTTT. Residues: CASSLGQTEAFF.

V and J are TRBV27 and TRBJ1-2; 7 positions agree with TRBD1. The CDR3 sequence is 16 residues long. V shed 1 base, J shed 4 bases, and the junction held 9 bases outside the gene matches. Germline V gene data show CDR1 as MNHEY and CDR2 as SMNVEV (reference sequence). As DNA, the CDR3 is TGTGCCAGCAGTTTATTATCGTTAGGGGGCCCCTATGGCTACACCTTC. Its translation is CASSLLSLGGPYGYTF.

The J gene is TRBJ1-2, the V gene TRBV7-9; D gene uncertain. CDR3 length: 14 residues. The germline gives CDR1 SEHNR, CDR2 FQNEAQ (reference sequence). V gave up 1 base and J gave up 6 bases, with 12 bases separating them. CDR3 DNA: TGTGCCAGCAGCTTAGAGGTGTCCAGCCATGGCTACACCTTC. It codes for CASSLEVSSHGYTF.

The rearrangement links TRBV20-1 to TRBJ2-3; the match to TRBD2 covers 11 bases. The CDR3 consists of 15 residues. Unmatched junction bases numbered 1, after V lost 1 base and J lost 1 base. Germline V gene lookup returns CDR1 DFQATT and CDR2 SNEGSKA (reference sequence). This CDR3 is CSARVSGRGTDTQYF. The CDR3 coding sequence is TGCAGTGCTAGAGTTAGCGGGAGGGGCACAGATACGCAGTATTTT.

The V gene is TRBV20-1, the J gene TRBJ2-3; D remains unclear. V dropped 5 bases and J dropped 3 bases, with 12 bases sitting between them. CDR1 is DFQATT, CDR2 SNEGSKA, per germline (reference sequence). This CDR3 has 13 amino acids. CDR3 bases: TGCAGTGCTCCTAAGCGCCGAACAGATACGCAGTATTTT. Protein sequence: CSAPKRRTDTQYF.

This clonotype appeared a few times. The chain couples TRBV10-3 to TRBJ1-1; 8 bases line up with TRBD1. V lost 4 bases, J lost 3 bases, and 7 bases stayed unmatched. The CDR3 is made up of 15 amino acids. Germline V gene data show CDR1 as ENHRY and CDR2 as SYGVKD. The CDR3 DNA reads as TGTGCCATCAGTGGACAGGGGCTCAGGGACACTGAAGCTTTCTTT. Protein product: CAISGQGLRDTEAFF.

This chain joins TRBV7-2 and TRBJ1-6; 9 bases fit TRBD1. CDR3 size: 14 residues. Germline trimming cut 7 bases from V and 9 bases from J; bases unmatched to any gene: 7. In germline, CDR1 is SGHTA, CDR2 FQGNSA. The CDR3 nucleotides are TGTGCCAGCACCCCCGGACAGGGGTTTTCACCCCTCCACTTT. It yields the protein CASTPGQGFSPLHF.

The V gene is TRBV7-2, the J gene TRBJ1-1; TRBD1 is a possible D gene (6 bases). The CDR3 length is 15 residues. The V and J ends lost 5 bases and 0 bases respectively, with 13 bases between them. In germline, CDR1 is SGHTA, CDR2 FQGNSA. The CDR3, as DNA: TGTGCCAGCAGCCCAAACAGGGTGGTGAACACTGAAGCTTTCTTT. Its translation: CASSPNRVVNTEAFF.

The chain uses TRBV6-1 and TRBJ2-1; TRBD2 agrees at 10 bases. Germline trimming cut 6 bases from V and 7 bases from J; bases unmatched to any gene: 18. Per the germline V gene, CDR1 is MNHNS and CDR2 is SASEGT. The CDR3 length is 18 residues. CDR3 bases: TGTGCCAGCAGGAGAAGGACTAGCGGAAACAGGGGGTGGAATGAGCAGTTCTTC. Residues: CASRRRTSGNRGWNEQFF.

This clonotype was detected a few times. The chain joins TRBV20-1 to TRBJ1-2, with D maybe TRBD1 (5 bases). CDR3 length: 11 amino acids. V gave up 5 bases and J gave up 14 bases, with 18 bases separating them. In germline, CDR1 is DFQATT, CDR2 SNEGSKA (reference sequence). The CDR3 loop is CSAPIRGSGTF. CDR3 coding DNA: TGCAGTGCTCCGATCCGGGGGTCGGGAACCTTC.